Below, 10 T cell receptor beta chains from the same sample are listed, as sequenced in a study of blood T cell repertoires in COVID-19. The table came from immunoSEQ multiplex PCR; TCRdb's copy has only in-frame clones and leaves some out. The sample lists over 250,000 clones; around 90% were seen once. Material for sequencing was peripheral blood. These receptors originate from a young woman with acute or convalescent COVID-19.

The chain couples TRBV29-1 to TRBJ1-2; possible D gene TRBD1, 6 bases. Germline CDR1 reads SQVTM; CDR2 reads ANQGSEA. The CDR3 is 14 amino acids. Trimming pared 6 bases from V and 2 bases from J, leaving 16 bases between. The CDR3 spells CSVRPGHLNYGYTF. The CDR3 DNA is TGCAGCGTACGACCGGGACACCTCAACTATGGCTACACCTTC.

This chain's CDR3 is CASSLSGTGRQYF. The CDR3 region has the DNA TGTGCCAGCAGTTTATCGGGGACAGGGAGGCAGTACTTC. V is TRBV27 and J is TRBJ2-7, with 9 bases aligning to TRBD1. CDR1 and CDR2 from the germline V gene are MNHEY and SMNVEV (reference sequence). V dropped 0 bases and J dropped 9; count of bases not matched to a gene: 3. The length of the CDR3 is 13 residues.

The chain couples TRBV28 to TRBJ1-2; D is possibly TRBD1 (6 bases). V lost 5 bases, J lost 7 bases, and 17 bases lay in between. The CDR3 consists of 14 residues. Germline-derived CDR1 and CDR2 are MDHEN and SYDVKM. CDR3 region: CASSPRGGSFGYTF. Here the CDR3 DNA reads TGTGCCAGCAGTCCAAGGGGGGGGTCATTTGGCTACACCTTC.

The chain combines TRBV5-1 with TRBJ2-7; 10 bases are shared with TRBD1. Germline-derived CDR1 and CDR2 are SGHRS and YFSETQ. V shed 4 bases, J shed 8 bases, and the junction held 15 bases outside the gene matches. The CDR3 consists of 16 residues. CDR3 sequence (DNA): TGCGCCAGCAGCCCCCGGACAGGGGGAGGTCCTAGCCAGCAGTACTTC. It codes for CASSPRTGGGPSQQYF.

This clone has just one count. The chain employs TRBV11-3 and TRBJ2-1, with D possibly matching TRBD1 (5 bases). Germline V CDR1 and CDR2: SGHNT, YENEEA. This CDR3 has 14 residues. V lost 8 bases, J lost 0 bases, and 11 bases lay in between. The CDR3 here is CASVRDSSYNEQFF. As DNA, the CDR3 is TGTGCCAGCGTCCGAGACAGCTCCTACAATGAGCAGTTCTTC.

This sequence joins TRBV27 and TRBJ2-7; TRBD1 agrees at 8 bases. Germline loops: CDR1 MNHEY, CDR2 SMNVEV (reference sequence). The CDR3 loop spans 14 amino acids. The J segment lost 1 base and the V segment lost 6 bases, leaving 5 bases of the junction unmatched. In DNA form, the CDR3 reads TGTGCCAGCAGGAAACAGGGGGAGTCCTACGAGCAGTACTTC. Amino acid sequence: CASRKQGESYEQYF.

This chain joins TRBV25-1 and TRBJ2-5, with D perhaps TRBD1 (6 bases). Germline values: CDR1 MGHDK, CDR2 SYGVNS. This CDR3 has 15 amino acids. Trimming removed 2 bases at V and 1 base at J, with 11 bases between. The CDR3 spells CASSETRTVQETQYF. CDR3 DNA: TGTGCCAGCAGTGAAACCCGGACAGTCCAAGAGACCCAGTACTTC.

The sample holds a few counts of this clone. The CDR3 loop is CASSIDQGTEAFF. CDR3 DNA sequence: TGTGCCAGTAGTATAGATCAGGGAACTGAAGCTTTCTTT. V usage is TRBV19 and J usage is TRBJ1-1; maybe TRBD1 (5 bases). V lost 0 bases to trimming and J lost 5 bases, with 7 bases between them. Germline CDR1 and CDR2: LNHDA and SQIVND (reference sequence). The CDR3 consists of 13 residues.

The CDR3 DNA reads TGTGCCAGCAGCTACAGCCGGCAGGCTCATAATTCACCCCTCCACTTT. Its protein is CASSYSRQAHNSPLHF. The rearrangement links TRBV11-2 to TRBJ1-6, with D unresolved. The CDR3 runs 16 residues. The V end was cut by 4 bases, the J end by 5 bases, with 15 bases between. CDR1 and CDR2 (germline): SGHAT, FQNNGV.

J is TRBJ1-5 and V is TRBV6-4; possible D gene TRBD1, 6 bases. Germline CDR1 MRHNA, CDR2 SNTAGT. The V and J ends lost 0 bases and 9 bases respectively, with 24 bases between them. This CDR3 comprises 18 residues. In DNA form, the CDR3 reads TGTGCCAGCAGTGACTCGATTCGGGGGGCAGGCGCCGATGGGCCCCAGCATTTT. Protein: CASSDSIRGAGADGPQHF.